The 23 T cell receptor beta chains below all came from one sample that was sequenced in a study of post-analysis software for immune sequencing data. Study-level findings and limits: Patients carried 5 or 6 TRBV segments more frequently than controls did, and TRBV5-6, TRBV5-1 and TRBV20-1 were among them.

No antigen has been identified for these receptors. Unique molecular identifiers were built into the TCR beta cDNA libraries. MiXCR was run by TCRdb on the PCR reads, yielding one entry per CDR3 protein. The sample lists roughly 650,000 distinct CDR3 sequences; more than 50% were seen once. The sample comprised blood. The receptors here all came from a girl aged 2-15 years with multiple sclerosis.

V gene TRBV20-1 combines with J gene TRBJ2-1; D possibly matches TRBD1 or TRBD2 (5 bases each). The germline CDR1 and CDR2 sequences are DFQATT and SNEGSKA (reference sequence). This CDR3 is 15 amino acids long. Trimming pared 3 bases from V and 6 bases from J, leaving 18 bases between. The CDR3 bases are TGCAGTGCTAGTGGGGCACTAAGGGGACGCAATGAGCAGTTCTTC. Protein product: CSASGALRGRNEQFF.

The CDR3 coding sequence is TGCAGTGCACCGGAACGGAGAGAGTCTTCACCCCTCCACTTT. This translates into CSAPERRESSPLHF. The chain combines TRBV20-1 with TRBJ1-6; no firm D call. Germline assignment: CDR1 DFQATT and CDR2 SNEGSKA (reference sequence). This CDR3 spans 14 amino acids. V was trimmed by 6 bases and J by 9 bases, leaving 18 bases between them.

The chain links TRBV10-3 to TRBJ2-7; 7 bases match TRBD1. Germline CDR1 reads ENHRY; CDR2 reads SYGVKD. V was clipped by 10 bases and J by 2 bases; unmatched bases: 8. This CDR3 comprises 13 residues. CDR3: CATETGQTYEQYF. The CDR3 nucleotides are TGTGCCACGGAGACAGGGCAGACCTACGAGCAGTACTTC.

This clonotype was observed a single time. The chain links TRBV20-1 to TRBJ2-5, with a weak D call TRBD2 (6 bases). Trimming removed 3 bases at V and 1 base at J, with 12 bases between. CDR3 size: 14 residues. CDR1 is DFQATT, CDR2 SNEGSKA, per germline (reference sequence). The CDR3 loop reads CSAREASAQETQYF. DNA for the CDR3: TGCAGTGCTAGGGAAGCTAGCGCCCAAGAGACCCAGTACTTC.

Concerning this clonotype: Germline and junction disagree at one end, which may indicate a read error. V usage is TRBV5-6 and J usage is TRBJ2-5; D ambiguous. Germline CDR1 reads SGHDT; CDR2 reads YYEEEE. The CDR3 is 13 residues long. DNA for the CDR3: TGTGCCAGCAGCTCCCAAAACCTAGAGACCCGGTACTTC. Protein sequence: CASSSQNLETRYF. The complete variable domain, with remaining parts taken from reference TRBV5-6 and TRBJ2-5, reads DAGVTQSPTHLIKTRGQQVTLRCSPKSGHDTVSWYQQALGQGPQFIFQYYEEEERQRGNFPDRFSGHQFPNYSSELNVNALLLGDSALYLCASSSQNLETRYFGPGTRLLVL.

This clonotype was observed a handful of times. The genes are TRBV29-1 and TRBJ2-2; D not resolved. CDR1 SQVTM and CDR2 ANQGSEA come from the germline V gene. V was pared by 7 bases and J by 3 bases, with 6 bases between. The CDR3 spans 11 residues. This CDR3 reads CSGHDTGELFF. Written as DNA, the CDR3 is TGCAGCGGACATGACACCGGGGAGCTGTTTTTT.

This clonotype was seen a handful of times. This chain uses TRBV20-1 with TRBJ2-2; weak D call: TRBD2 (6 bases). V shed 6 bases and J shed 0 bases, with 14 bases lying between them. Germline CDR1 reads DFQATT; CDR2 reads SNEGSKA (reference sequence). The CDR3 has 15 amino acids. This chain's CDR3 is CSAPPGGANTGELFF. CDR3 DNA sequence: TGCAGTGCCCCACCTGGAGGGGCGAACACCGGGGAGCTGTTTTTT.

This clonotype was recorded only once. The chain uses TRBV7-6 and TRBJ2-3; D gene ambiguous. Germline assignment: CDR1 SGHVS and CDR2 FNYEAQ. This CDR3 contains 11 residues. V was pared by 8 bases and J by 5 bases, with 8 bases between. DNA of the CDR3: TGTGCCAGCGGACCGGGAGATACGCAGTATTTT. Translation gives CASGPGDTQYF.

This clonotype has a handful of counts. This CDR3 reads CASSWDIGGYTF. The DNA of the CDR3 is TGTGCCAGCAGCTGGGATATTGGGGGCTACACCTTC. The V gene is TRBV5-6, the J gene TRBJ1-2; the D is unclear. Germline V gene sequence: CDR1 SGHDT, CDR2 YYEEEE. V was shortened by 3 bases and J by 8 bases, with 11 bases between the two germline ends. The CDR3 contains 12 residues.

The chain carries TRBV2 and TRBJ2-5, with D possibly TRBD2 on 6 matching bases. The CDR3 totals 15 residues. V shed 0 bases and J shed 2 bases, with 10 bases lying between them. Germline V gene data show CDR1 as SNHLY and CDR2 as FYNNEI. The CDR3 reads CASSEAWGEQETQYF. CDR3 nucleotide sequence: TGTGCCAGCAGTGAAGCGTGGGGGGAACAAGAGACCCAGTACTTC.

This chain joins TRBV7-9 and TRBJ2-2; D gene unclear. The CDR3 sequence is 16 residues long. Germline V gene lookup returns CDR1 SEHNR and CDR2 FQNEAQ (reference sequence). With 5 bases removed from V and 0 bases from J, the gap between germline ends came to 13 bases. CDR3 in amino acids: CASSPPDGSNTGELFF. The CDR3 coding sequence is TGTGCCAGCAGCCCCCCGGACGGATCGAACACCGGGGAGCTGTTTTTT.

The chain employs TRBV5-1 and TRBJ1-2, with TRBD1 matching 10 bases. CDR1 and CDR2 (germline): SGHRS, YFSETQ. The CDR3 length is 14 residues. V shed 4 bases and J 12 bases; nucleotides not matched to a gene: 12. The CDR3 protein is CASSPLGQGMEDTF. Here the CDR3 DNA reads TGCGCCAGCAGCCCCCTGGGACAGGGGATGGAGGACACCTTC. Full variable domain (rest looked up from reference TRBV5-1 and TRBJ1-2): KAGVTQTPRYLIKTRGQQVTLSCSPISGHRSVSWYQQTPGQGLQFLFEYFSETQRNKGNFPGRFSGRQFSNSRSEMNVSTLELGDSALYLCASSPLGQGMEDTFGSGTRLTVV.

The chain couples TRBV6-5 to TRBJ2-5; 11 positions agree with TRBD2. This CDR3 contains 16 residues. The germline V gene has CDR1 MNHEY and CDR2 SVGAGI. Losses at the gene ends were 0 bases for V and 11 bases for J; bases not matched to a gene: 11. DNA of the CDR3: TGTGCCAGCAGTTACTCATCCGGGACTAGCGGTACGGGGCAGTACTTC. It encodes CASSYSSGTSGTGQYF.

This sequence joins TRBV5-1 and TRBJ1-1; 7 bases line up with TRBD1. The CDR3 covers 17 residues. Germline assignment: CDR1 SGHRS and CDR2 YFSETQ. J was trimmed by 1 base and V by 0 bases; bases with no gene match: 9. CDR3: CASSLARDRGRNTEAFF. The CDR3 DNA is TGCGCCAGCAGCTTGGCCCGGGACAGAGGAAGGAACACTGAAGCTTTCTTT.

The gene calls are TRBV4-3 and TRBJ2-1; no definite D call. The CDR3 consists of 15 residues. Looked up from germline, CDR1 is LGHNA and CDR2 is YSLEER. Between the trimmed V and J ends, which lost 0 bases and 6 bases, there was a span of 12 bases. CDR3 in amino acids: CASSQDAGLVNEQFF. The CDR3 DNA reads as TGCGCCAGCAGCCAAGATGCCGGCCTAGTCAATGAGCAGTTCTTC.

This clonotype appeared once. This rearrangement joins TRBV4-3 to TRBJ1-5; D ambiguous. The CDR3 consists of 13 residues. Germline V CDR1 and CDR2: LGHNA, YSLEER. V was clipped by 1 base and J by 7 bases, with 8 bases between them. The CDR3 reads CASSQGENQPQHF. CDR3 sequence (DNA): TGCGCCAGCAGCCAAGGCGAAAACCAGCCCCAGCATTTT.

V is TRBV12-3 or TRBV12-4 and J is TRBJ1-1, with 7 positions matching TRBD1. The V gene end was trimmed by 6 bases and the J gene end by 9 bases; junction bases not matched to a gene: 10. The CDR3 is 13 residues long. CDR3 region: CASSRTGLAQAFF. The CDR3 DNA reads as TGTGCCAGCAGCCGGACAGGATTGGCTCAAGCTTTCTTT.

This clonotype was picked up one time. The DNA for the CDR3 is TGTGCCAGCAGCTTCGTCAGGGGGAACTCTGGGGCCAACGTCCTGACTTTC. Translated, it gives CASSFVRGNSGANVLTF. The V gene is TRBV11-1, the J gene TRBJ2-6, with 7 bases lining up with TRBD1. The CDR3 is made up of 17 amino acids. Germline V gives CDR1 SGHAT, CDR2 FQDESV (reference sequence). J gave up 0 bases and V 3 bases, and 5 bases lay outside the gene matches.

A few counts support this clonotype. V usage is TRBV5-6 and J usage is TRBJ2-5, with 9 bases lining up with TRBD1. The CDR3 extends over 16 amino acids. Germline CDR1 reads SGHDT; CDR2 reads YYEEEE. V lost 6 bases to trimming and J lost 7 bases; unmatched junction nucleotides: 16. CDR3 nucleotide sequence: TGTGCCAGCAACCTTGTCCGGGACAGGGCCCCCCGGACCCAGTACTTC. Translation: CASNLVRDRAPRTQYF.

J is TRBJ2-1 and V is TRBV11-2, with TRBD2 identical over 9 bases. Trimming took 8 bases from V and 0 from J; bases not matched to a gene: 8. Per the germline V gene, CDR1 is SGHAT and CDR2 is FQNNGV. This CDR3 is 16 amino acids long. The CDR3 spells CASRGGVSLSYNEQFF. The CDR3 DNA sequence: TGTGCCAGCCGCGGGGGGGTTTCTCTCTCCTACAATGAGCAGTTCTTC.

The V gene is TRBV9, the J gene TRBJ2-7, with 12 positions matching TRBD1. The tail of the sequence fits TRBJ2-5 better, so the J call may be wrong. This CDR3 spans 15 amino acids. Per germline, CDR1 SGDLS and CDR2 YYNGEE. For the CDR3, the DNA is TGTGCCAGCAGGGGGACAGGGGGCGCTCGGGAGACCCAGTACTTC. Translating gives CASRGTGGARETQYF.

This CDR3 is CSVYASYEQYF. In nucleotides, the CDR3 is TGCAGCGTTTATGCCTCCTACGAGCAGTACTTC. The genes are TRBV29-1 and TRBJ2-7; D is ambiguous. CDR3 length equals 11 residues. Trimming took off 5 bases at V and 0 bases at J, with 5 bases between the two ends. Germline V gene data show CDR1 as SQVTM and CDR2 as ANQGSEA.

Only one count was recorded for this clonotype. The chain uses TRBV24-1 and TRBJ2-1; unclear D gene. Trimming left V 1 base short and J 3 bases short, with 3 bases between. In germline, CDR1 is KGHDR, CDR2 SFDVKD. The CDR3 consists of 13 residues. Here the CDR3 reads CATSDLVYNEQFF. The CDR3 DNA follows: TGTGCCACCAGTGATTTAGTCTACAATGAGCAGTTCTTC.